This T cell receptor (beta chain) was sequenced for a study of identical twins. The study, taken as a whole, reports: Twin pairs had excess sharing that was weaker in beta out-of-frame sequences.

Using its own MiXCR run on the 5' RACE reads, TCRdb lists one record per CDR3 protein. Of 200,000 to 300,000 distinct CDR3 sequences detected, 6% to 8.5% appear once; the ten largest clones hold under 6.5%. This clonotype was observed many times. Antigen: not known. CDR3 length equals 13 residues. The V end was cut by 3 bases, the J end by 8 bases, with 12 bases between. Germline V gene data show CDR1 as MDHEN and CDR2 as SYDVKM. The same specimen was also included in a second study, on yellow fever vaccine responses in identical twins.

The sequenced sample consisted of CD8+ T cells sorted from blood. The chain employs TRBV28 and TRBJ2-3, with D possibly TRBD1 on 6 matching bases. This clonotype was sampled from a woman aged 18 to 35 in good health. The CDR3 nucleotides are TGTGCCAGCAGTTTCCAAATACAGGGTACGCAGTATTTT. Translating it yields CASSFQIQGTQYF. The complete variable domain, with remaining parts taken from reference TRBV28 and TRBJ2-3, reads DVKVTQSSRYLVKRTGEKVFLECVQDMDHENMFWYRQDPGLGLRLIYFSYDVKMKEKGDIPEGYSVSREKKERFSLILESASTNQTSMYLCASSFQIQGTQYFGPGTRLTVL.